These T cell receptor beta chains were read from a single sample in a study of technical replicates of blood from a handful of donors. The repertoire was sequenced with immunoSEQ multiplex PCR; TCRdb's copy has only in-frame clones and lacks some. The sample has approximately 94,000 clones, 96% seen once. Sequencing was done on a sample of T cells isolated from PBMCs. These receptors were taken from a human donor in good health. Both conserved end residues are part of each CDR3. The D gene is left open where the match is weak. Only some rows state a clone size, as once, few, many or a class for expanded clones.

TRBJ2-7 NA NA 14 TRBV5-1 TGCGCCAGCAGCTTTTACGCAGGGCTTGACGAGCAGTACTTC CASSFYAGLDEQYF
TRBJ1-2 NA TRBD1 16 TRBV6-5 TGTGCCAGCAGTTACATGGACAGGGCAATTAACTATGGCTACACCTTC CASSYMDRAINYGYTF
TRBJ2-7 NA NA 13 TRBV10-1 TGCGCCAGCAGTAATCCAGGGGACTACGAGCAGTACTTC CASSNPGDYEQYF
TRBJ1-1 NA NA 13 TRBV13 TGTGCCAGCAGCCCTTCAGTGAACACTGAAGCTTTCTTT CASSPSVNTEAFF
TRBJ1-4 NA TRBD1 14 TRBV7-8 TGTGCCAGCAGCCTCGGGACAGTGAATGAAAAACTGTTTTTT CASSLGTVNEKLFF
TRBJ2-7 NA NA 12 TRBV5-6 TGTGCCAGCACCACGGGCTCCTACGAGCAGTACTTC CASTTGSYEQYF
TRBJ2-1 NA NA 15 TRBV11-3 TGTGCCAGCAGCTTAGGACAGGACGGTAACAATGAGCAGTTCTTC CASSLGQDGNNEQFF
TRBJ2-5 NA TRBD1 14 TRBV11-2 TGTGCCAGCAGCTACAGGGGGCACCAAGAGACCCAGTACTTC CASSYRGHQETQYF
TRBJ1-2 NA NA 14 TRBV18 TGTGCCAGCTCACCTGACAGTGCCGTCTATGGCTACACCTTC CASSPDSAVYGYTF
TRBJ2-5 NA NA 13 TRBV18 TGTGCCAGCTCACCGGGCAGGCAAGAGACCCAGTACTTC CASSPGRQETQYF
TRBJ2-1 NA NA 13 TRBV7-9 TGTGCCAGCAAACAATTAAGGGGTGGTGAGCAGTTCTTC CASKQLRGGEQFF
TRBJ1-1 NA NA 14 TRBV15 TGTGCCACCAGCAGAGATCTTTCGAACACTGAAGCTTTCTTT CATSRDLSNTEAFF
TRBJ1-3 NA NA 16 TRBV10-1 TGCGCCAGCAGCTTGACCAGGGGCCTCGCTGGAAACACCATATATTTT CASSLTRGLAGNTIYF
TRBJ2-5 NA TRBD2 16 TRBV7-3 TGTGCCAGCAGCTCCGCCTATGCGGGAGGCTTAGAGACCCAGTACTTC CASSSAYAGGLETQYF
TRBJ1-5 NA TRBD1 13 TRBV7-9 TGTGCCAGCAGCTTGCAGGGGGATCAGCCCCAGCATTTT CASSLQGDQPQHF
TRBJ1-2 NA NA 13 TRBV14 TGTGCCAGCAGCCAAGGGCGGCGCTATGGCTACACCTTC CASSQGRRYGYTF
TRBJ2-1 NA NA 15 TRBV29-1 TGCAGCGTTGAGGGGACACCCCTCTCCTACAATGAGCAGTTCTTC CSVEGTPLSYNEQFF
TRBJ2-7 NA TRBD1 14 TRBV19 TGTGCCAGTAGTGCGGACAGGGTGGTCGGCGAGCAGTACTTC CASSADRVVGEQYF
TRBJ1-5 NA NA 16 TRBV4-2 TGTGCCAGCAGCCAAGACTGGCAGGGCGGCAATCAGCCCCAGCATTTT CASSQDWQGGNQPQHF
TRBJ2-1 NA NA 13 TRBV9 TGTGCCAGCAGCTCGGGACTTTACAATGAGCAGTTCTTC CASSSGLYNEQFF
TRBJ2-5 NA NA 14 TRBV9 TGTGCCAGCAGCCCTAGCGGAGGGGGAGAGACCCAGTACTTC CASSPSGGGETQYF
TRBJ2-2 NA TRBD2 16 TRBV5-1 TGCGCCAGCAGCTGGACCCCTAGCGGGAACACCGGGGAGCTGTTTTTT CASSWTPSGNTGELFF
TRBJ1-1 NA TRBD1 14 TRBV6-5 TGTGCCAGCAGTTTACAGGGGGAGTACACTGAAGCTTTCTTT CASSLQGEYTEAFF
TRBJ2-1 NA NA 15 TRBV9 TGTGCCAGCAGCGTTATGGACTCACACTACAATGAGCAGTTCTTC CASSVMDSHYNEQFF
TRBJ1-1 NA NA 15 TRBV18 TGTGCCAGCTCACTAATGACAGGAGGGAACACTGAAGCTTTCTTT CASSLMTGGNTEAFF
TRBJ2-3 NA NA 18 TRBV5-6 TGTGCCAGCAGCTTGCCCCCGCGACTAGAAGGGAGCACAGATACGCAGTATTTT CASSLPPRLEGSTDTQYF
TRBJ2-1 NA NA 11 TRBV30 TGTGCCTGGACAGGGGCAAATGAGCAGTTCTTC CAWTGANEQFF
TRBJ1-2 NA NA 15 TRBV5-4 TGTGCCAGCAGCTTGGCCGGCAGGGATAAGGGTGGCTACACCTTC CASSLAGRDKGGYTF
TRBJ2-1 NA TRBD1 17 TRBV27 TGTGCCAGCAGCATCGGACAGGGGGCCCCCTCATACAATGAGCAGTTCTTC CASSIGQGAPSYNEQFF
TRBJ2-7 NA TRBD1 15 TRBV15 TGTGCCACCAGCAGAGATGCAGGGGGCGGCTACGAGCAGTACTTC CATSRDAGGGYEQYF
TRBJ1-2 NA TRBD1 17 TRBV7-9 TGTGCCAGCAGCTCCTCCGGGACAGGGAACTCTAACTATGGCTACACCTTC CASSSSGTGNSNYGYTF
TRBJ1-1 few NA 12 TRBV10-3 TGTGCCATCAGCCAGGGAATCACTGAAGCTTTCTTT CAISQGITEAFF
TRBJ2-5 NA NA 12 TRBV19 TGTGCCAGTAGTATAGGAGGGGAGACCCAGTACTTC CASSIGGETQYF
TRBJ2-1 NA NA 17 TRBV12-2 TGTGCAAGTCGCTTAGCGGGGGGGACCCACCACCACAATGAGCAGTTCTTC CASRLAGGTHHHNEQFF
TRBJ2-3 NA TRBD2 15 TRBV9 TGTGCCAGCAGCGTAGGGCTAGCGGGCGCAGATACGCAGTATTTT CASSVGLAGADTQYF
TRBJ2-3 NA TRBD1 13 TRBV29-1 TGCAGCGTCGACAGGGGGTTAACAGATACGCAGTATTTT CSVDRGLTDTQYF
TRBJ1-1 NA NA 13 TRBV6-1 TGTGCCAGCTCGACGGGTATGAACACTGAAGCTTTCTTT CASSTGMNTEAFF
TRBJ2-7 NA TRBD1 17 TRBV4-2 TGTGCCAGCAGCCAAGAGTTGGGGACAGGAACCTCCTACGAGCAGTACTTC CASSQELGTGTSYEQYF
TRBJ1-1 NA NA 16 TRBV18 TGTGCCAGCTCACCTATAGGTGGACAGACTAACACTGAAGCTTTCTTT CASSPIGGQTNTEAFF
TRBJ1-1 NA TRBD1 16 TRBV5-4 TGTGCCAGCAGCTATCCGGGACAGGGAATGGACACTGAAGCTTTCTTT CASSYPGQGMDTEAFF
TRBJ2-5 NA TRBD2 16 TRBV27 TGTGCCAGCAGTTTTGGAGGACTAGCGGGAGGGAAGACCCAGTACTTC CASSFGGLAGGKTQYF
TRBJ1-1 NA NA 15 TRBV5-1 TGCGCCAGCAGCTTGTCGGACAGAGAATACACTGAAGCTTTCTTT CASSLSDREYTEAFF
TRBJ2-5 NA TRBD1 16 TRBV19 TGTGCCAGTAGCCAATATCGGACAGGATCGAGGGAGACCCAGTACTTC CASSQYRTGSRETQYF
TRBJ2-7 few TRBD2 16 TRBV4-2 TGTGCCAGCAGCCAAGTTCTGTCTCGGCTAGCGGCCGAGCAGTACTTC CASSQVLSRLAAEQYF
TRBJ1-2 NA TRBD1 16 TRBV7-9 TGTGCCAGCAGCTTAACTTCGGACAGGGCCGGGAATGGCTACACCTTC CASSLTSDRAGNGYTF
TRBJ1-1 NA TRBD1 11 TRBV29-1 TGCAGCGCCCGACAGGGCCGTGAAGCTTTCTTT CSARQGREAFF
TRBJ2-7 once TRBD1 14 TRBV6-1 TGTGCCAGCGTTCATGACAGGGGGTTCTACGAGCAGTACTTC CASVHDRGFYEQYF
TRBJ2-2 NA NA 19 TRBV5-5 TGTGCCAGCAGCTTCGAGTGGACAGTGATCCCCGAGAACACCGGGGAGCTGTTTTTT CASSFEWTVIPENTGELFF
TRBJ1-1 NA TRBD1 14 TRBV13 TGTGCCAGCAGCTCCCACGACAGGGGCACTGAAGCTTTCTTT CASSSHDRGTEAFF
TRBJ1-1 NA NA 14 TRBV6-1 TGTGCCAGCAATGATGGACACTTGAACACTGAAGCTTTCTTT CASNDGHLNTEAFF
TRBJ2-5 NA NA 13 TRBV4-2 TGTGCCAGCAGTTATGGCGGCCAAGAGACCCAGTACTTC CASSYGGQETQYF
TRBJ1-5 few NA 16 TRBV19 TGTGCCAGTAGTATAGTAACAGGGTCGACCTATCAGCCCCAGCATTTT CASSIVTGSTYQPQHF
TRBJ2-3 NA TRBD2 16 TRBV7-3 TGTGCCAGCAGCTTAGTCGGGGCGGGAGTCACAGATACGCAGTATTTT CASSLVGAGVTDTQYF
TRBJ2-3 NA NA 14 TRBV4-1 TGCGCCAGCAGCCAGCTAGTTACCCCAGATACGCAGTATTTT CASSQLVTPDTQYF
TRBJ2-3 once TRBD2 15 TRBV9 TGTGCCAGCAGCGTAGAGGGACTAGCTTCGGATACGCAGTATTTT CASSVEGLASDTQYF
TRBJ1-2 NA TRBD1 16 TRBV11-3 TGTGCCAGCAGTCGCGCTGACAGGGAAATTAACTATGGCTACACCTTC CASSRADREINYGYTF
TRBJ2-7 NA NA 15 TRBV15 TGTGCCACCAGCAAGCCGGTTTCCCTCTCCTACGAGCAGTACTTC CATSKPVSLSYEQYF
TRBJ2-3 once TRBD1 15 TRBV11-3 TGTGCCAGCAGCTTGTCGAGGGGGCCCGCAGATACGCAGTATTTT CASSLSRGPADTQYF
TRBJ2-2 once NA 13 TRBV19 TGTGCCAGTAGTATAGGGCCCACCGGGGAGCTGTTTTTT CASSIGPTGELFF